This T cell receptor (beta chain) emerged from a study of blood T cell repertoires in COVID-19. As for the study in general: Collection of acute and convalescent COVID-19 samples took place in the United States, Italy and Spain. In each case, the material was cDNA or gDNA derived from T cells, B-cell-depleted T cells, or PBMCs.

Germline lookup yields CDR1 KGHSH and CDR2 LQKENI. Trimming left V 3 bases short and J 3 bases short, with 12 bases between. CDR3 length: 14 amino acids. Original handling: Amplification of reference gene primers was used by the study to estimate nucleated cell counts. The protocol was immunoSEQ multiplex PCR, while the TCRdb copy is restricted to in-frame clones and leaves out a portion. The D gene and trimming were derived from the DNA, and the V and J assignments and clone size from that table. The sample comprises 130,000 to 150,000 clones, more than 75% of which are singletons, and 30% to 45% rests with the top ten.

What was sequenced was peripheral blood. This chain links TRBV18 with TRBJ2-7; maybe TRBD1 (6 bases). The source is a man aged 45-65 years who had recovered from COVID-19. CDR3 in DNA: TGTGCCAGCTCACCGAGCCGGGACAACTACGAGCAGTACTTC. Residues: CASSPSRDNYEQYF.